Each of the 5 T cell receptor beta chains below was sequenced from the same sample in a study of cytomegalovirus exposure and HLA in healthy donors (TCRdb year 2017). Libraries were made using the immunoSEQ multiplex PCR assay. A mixture of 60 forward primers for TCR Vbeta segments and 13 reverse primers for TCR Jbeta segments was used in the multiplex PCR. The table was pulled from immuneACCESS by TCRdb, which kept in-frame rearrangements only. Such tables lose some clones; where checked, under half of the loss comes from unresolved V genes, and the rest has no known cause. The sample table records 100,000 to 150,000 clones; approximately 80% of these occur just once. The ten largest make up about 8.9% of the sample. The material sequenced was PBMCs. These TCRs come from a man aged 25 to 40 in good health and CMV-seropositive.

In this sample, this clone turned up a few times. This chain uses TRBV4-1 with TRBJ2-7; 9 positions match TRBD1. V dropped 2 bases and J dropped 5; count of bases not matched to a gene: 7. The CDR3 sequence is 15 residues long. Germline assignment: CDR1 MGHRA and CDR2 YSYEKL. The CDR3 bases are TGCGCCAGCAGCCAATCAACAGGGGGCGCGGACGAGCAGTACTTC. Translated, it gives CASSQSTGGADEQYF.

The gene calls are TRBV7-2 and TRBJ2-1; D might be TRBD1 (6 bases). This CDR3 is built from 15 residues. Germline values: CDR1 SGHTA, CDR2 FQGNSA. The germline V and J ends were trimmed by 3 bases and 5 bases, with 14 bases remaining between them. The CDR3 DNA reads TGTGCCAGCAGCTTTCGTGGGGGCCCAAACAATGAGCAGTTCTTC. Its protein product is CASSFRGGPNNEQFF.

This chain uses TRBV19 with TRBJ2-3; TRBD2 matches at 10 bases. Germline CDR1 reads LNHDA; CDR2 reads SQIVND (reference sequence). This CDR3 spans 15 amino acids. J was trimmed by 4 bases and V by 5 bases; bases with no gene match: 6. DNA for the CDR3: TGTGCCAGTAGTGTGGGACTAGCGAGGGCAGATACGCAGTATTTT. Its protein product is CASSVGLARADTQYF.

CDR3 amino acids: CASSLSFGSNQPQHF. The DNA for the CDR3 is TGCGCCAGCAGCTTGTCGTTCGGTAGCAATCAGCCCCAGCATTTT. V and J are TRBV5-1 and TRBJ1-5; D unclear. The CDR3 is 15 residues long. Germline V gene sequence: CDR1 SGHRS, CDR2 YFSETQ. V was shortened by 1 base and J by 0 bases, with 8 bases between the two germline ends.

This chain uses TRBV7-2 with TRBJ2-2; no firm D call. This CDR3 comprises 15 residues. The V and J ends lost 1 base and 5 bases respectively, with 11 bases between them. The germline V gene encodes CDR1 SGHTA and CDR2 FQGNSA. The CDR3 DNA reads TGTGCCAGCAGCTTAGTACTACCGGGTACCGGGGAGCTGTTTTTT. Its translation is CASSLVLPGTGELFF.